This TCR beta chain was retrieved from a study of shared clonotypes between healthy human individuals. Notes on the study in general: In this cohort, only blood was sampled, and tissue repertoires likely differ.

As concerns this clone: Antigen unknown.

Clones were sequenced by immunoSEQ multiplex PCR, and TCRdb holds only the in-frame ones, with some missing. The profile covers more than 500,000 clones, with 95% to 97% appearing a single time and around 0.066% taken by the ten largest. The material sequenced was naive CD4+ T cells sorted from blood. Subset noted: CD45RA+ positively selected. The sequence came from a woman aged 25 to 45 in good health.

CDR3 nucleotides: TGCGCCAGCAGCTTGGAAGGGAACGAGCAGTACTTC. It codes for CASSLEGNEQYF. The rearrangement uses TRBV5-1 and TRBJ2-7; no clear D. The CDR3 has 12 amino acids. Germline V gives CDR1 SGHRS, CDR2 YFSETQ. V was clipped by 0 bases and J by 5 bases, with 6 bases between them.